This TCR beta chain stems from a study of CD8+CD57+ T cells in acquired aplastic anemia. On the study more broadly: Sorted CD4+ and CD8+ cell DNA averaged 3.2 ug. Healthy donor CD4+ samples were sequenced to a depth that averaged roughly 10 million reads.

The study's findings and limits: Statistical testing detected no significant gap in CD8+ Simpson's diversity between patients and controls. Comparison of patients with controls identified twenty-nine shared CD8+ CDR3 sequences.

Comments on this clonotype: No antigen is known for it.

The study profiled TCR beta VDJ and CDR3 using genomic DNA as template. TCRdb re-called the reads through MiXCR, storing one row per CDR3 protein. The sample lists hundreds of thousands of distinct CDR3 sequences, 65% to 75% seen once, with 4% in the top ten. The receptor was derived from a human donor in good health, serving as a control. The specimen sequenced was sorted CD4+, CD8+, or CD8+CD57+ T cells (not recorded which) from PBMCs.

CDR3 coding DNA: TGTGCCAGCAGCTTATCGGGGCCGGGGGCGCTTAGCAACACCTTC. Translation: CASSLSGPGALSNTF. The rearrangement links TRBV7-2 to TRBJ1-2, with a possible D match to TRBD1 (6 bases). CDR3 length: 15 amino acids. The V and J ends lost 2 bases and 12 bases respectively, with 22 bases between them. Germline V gene lookup returns CDR1 SGHTA and CDR2 FQGNSA.